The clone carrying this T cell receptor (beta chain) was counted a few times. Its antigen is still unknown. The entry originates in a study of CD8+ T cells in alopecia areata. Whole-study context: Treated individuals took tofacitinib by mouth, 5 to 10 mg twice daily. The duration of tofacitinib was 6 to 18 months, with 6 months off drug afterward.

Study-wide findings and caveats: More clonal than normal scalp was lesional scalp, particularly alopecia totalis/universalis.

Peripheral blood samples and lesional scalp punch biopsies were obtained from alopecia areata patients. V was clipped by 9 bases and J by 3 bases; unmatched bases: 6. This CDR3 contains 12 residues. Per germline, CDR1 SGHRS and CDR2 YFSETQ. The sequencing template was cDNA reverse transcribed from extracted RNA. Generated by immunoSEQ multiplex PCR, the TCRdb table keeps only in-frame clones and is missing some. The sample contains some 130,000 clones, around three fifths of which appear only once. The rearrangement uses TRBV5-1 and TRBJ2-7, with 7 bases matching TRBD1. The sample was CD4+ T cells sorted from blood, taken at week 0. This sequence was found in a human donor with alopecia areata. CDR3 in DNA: TGCGCCAACCGGGACAGACACTACGAGCAGTACTTC. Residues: CANRDRHYEQYF.